Reported below is one T cell receptor beta chain. As handled by the study authors: Reference gene primer amplification in the assay estimated nucleated cell counts. Profiling relied on immunoSEQ multiplex PCR, and the TCRdb table lists in-frame clones only, not all of them. V, J and clone size were drawn from that table, and D and trimming were deduced from the DNA. This table has 210,000 or so clones, around 90% appearing once. The length of the CDR3 is 15 residues. Germline V CDR1 and CDR2: MNHEY, SVGAGI. With 6 bases removed from V and 5 bases from J, the gap between germline ends came to 14 bases. The sample originates from a study of blood T cell repertoires in COVID-19.

This TCR was recovered from a man aged 40-55 years with acute or convalescent COVID-19. Source material: peripheral blood. J is TRBJ1-6 and V is TRBV6-5; tentative D call: TRBD1 (5 bases). In DNA, the CDR3 is TGTGCCAGCAGCCCAGGGATTCTGGATAATTCACCCCTCCACTTT. This translates into CASSPGILDNSPLHF.